This T cell receptor (beta chain) appears in the sequencing data of a study of cytomegalovirus exposure and HLA in healthy donors. Study background: It was reported in a later analysis that the approximately 110 validation repertoires used the same platform as the roughly 700 first-cohort repertoires. General study points: Reports showed the classifier diagnosing cytomegalovirus status with high specificity and sensitivity.

Points on this clone: Its antigen is still unknown.

Assay: immunoSEQ multiplex PCR; the TCRdb copy retains only in-frame clones and omits some. The profile shows about 150,000 clones, 85% to 95% of them singletons. The CDR3 is made up of 15 amino acids. The germline V gene has CDR1 SGDLS and CDR2 YYNGEE. Trimming took 3 bases from V and 2 from J; bases not matched to a gene: 6. The TCR sequence derives from a man younger than 30 in good health and CMV-seropositive. Material for sequencing was PBMCs. V usage is TRBV9 and J usage is TRBJ2-5; 8 nucleotides agree with TRBD2. The CDR3 bases are TGTGCCAGCAGCGGCCTGGGCGGGAGGCAAGAGACCCAGTACTTC. This codes for CASSGLGGRQETQYF.